These T cell receptor beta chains were read from a single sample in a study of T cell responses to AZD1222 COVID-19 vaccine. The assay was immunoSEQ multiplex PCR, and TCRdb's table has in-frame clones only and misses some. The sample includes roughly 180,000 clones, about 93% of them seen just once. This material consisted of peripheral blood, taken 28 days after the second AZD1222 dose. These receptors were collected from an adult who received the AZD1222 COVID-19 vaccine. The CDR3 runs from the conserved cysteine through the conserved F or W.

v_call	j_call	cdr3_aa
TRBV7-8	TRBJ2-3	CASSLAPGVFADTQYF
TRBV5-1	TRBJ1-4	CASSSNREENEKLFF
TRBV12-3/TRBV12-4	TRBJ2-7	CASSRTSGGQYF
TRBV7-2	TRBJ2-3	CASSPSGGAGDTQYF
TRBV11-3	TRBJ2-3	CASSTQTGEPGRTDTQYF
TRBV7-2	TRBJ2-6	CASSPTGNSGANVLTF
TRBV7-3	TRBJ1-5	CASSLTVGRPQHF
TRBV2	TRBJ2-1	CASSKETGRYEQFF
TRBV4-2	TRBJ1-5	CASSQGEFGFNSNQPQHF
TRBV4-3	TRBJ2-3	CASSQNLIWTSGGDTQYF
TRBV5-1	TRBJ2-3	CASSLESRLVTDTQYF
TRBV5-1	TRBJ2-2	CASSVLQGSSGELFF
TRBV7-8	TRBJ1-4	CASSLGQGEVEKLFF
TRBV11-3	TRBJ2-1	CASSPGLTKAGEQFF
TRBV10-3	TRBJ1-4	CAISESTTVYEKLFF
TRBV12-3/TRBV12-4	TRBJ2-7	CASSFGYEQYF
TRBV2	TRBJ1-6	CASRDSGQGNNSPLHF
TRBV3-1/TRBV3-2	TRBJ2-5	CASSQGAEETQYF
TRBV7-2	TRBJ2-1	CASSLVGGNSYNEQFF
TRBV18	TRBJ1-2	CASSPNPPGNQNYGYTF
TRBV6-2/TRBV6-3	TRBJ2-2	CASSNPGTSGPMNTGELFF
TRBV24-1	TRBJ1-4	CATFARRSTNEKLFF
TRBV29-1	TRBJ2-7	CSARSQGASYEQYF
TRBV7-9	TRBJ2-7	CASTSTGGYDEQYF
TRBV7-2	TRBJ2-3	CASSLASVPSDTQYF
TRBV18	TRBJ1-4	CASSPPNRDEKLFF
TRBV19	TRBJ1-2	CASSIKVSAGGYTF
TRBV27	TRBJ2-5	CASSLQGAVETQYF
TRBV21-1	TRBJ2-7	CASSRRWGSGRPYEQYF
TRBV4-1	TRBJ2-2	CASSYDRGRAGELFF
TRBV6-2/TRBV6-3	TRBJ2-7	CASSLAAYSYEQYF
TRBV10-2	TRBJ1-4	CASRTAAANEKLFF
TRBV12-3/TRBV12-4	TRBJ1-5	CASSLGDQPQHF
TRBV5-4	TRBJ2-5	CASSLPPRVSGGLEETQYF
TRBV7-6	TRBJ2-2	CASSLDPGPGELFF
TRBV6-2/TRBV6-3	TRBJ1-4	CASSYSKQYATNEKLFF
TRBV14	TRBJ1-4	CASSQRTSGTNEKLFF
TRBV4-2	TRBJ1-6	CASSQDSGGNSPLHF
TRBV12-3/TRBV12-4	TRBJ2-1	CASSEDVYNEQFF
TRBV7-9	TRBJ2-7	CASRQREGYEQYF
TRBV5-1	TRBJ2-5	CASSLRLAAQETQYF
TRBV5-6	TRBJ2-5	CASSTSLQETQYF
TRBV18	TRBJ1-1	CASSPGQVNTEAFF
TRBV12-3/TRBV12-4	TRBJ1-2	CASAESGQYLPDF
TRBV28	TRBJ1-1	CASSLYNTEAFF
TRBV7-2	TRBJ1-4	CASSLVIGIEDEKLFF
TRBV30	TRBJ1-2	CAWRSNREGYTF
TRBV30	TRBJ1-5	CASETNNQPQHF
TRBV12-2	TRBJ2-3	CASRLAPSGRRGDTQYF
TRBV10-1	TRBJ1-6	CASSDGQGLNSPLHF
TRBV3-1/TRBV3-2	TRBJ1-2	CASSHTTGTNYGYTF
TRBV28	TRBJ1-1	CASSLLTDQAFF